This T cell receptor (beta chain) came from a study of blood T cell repertoires in COVID-19. In the original processing: For nucleated cells, counts were estimated from reference gene primer amplification. Repertoires were generated with immunoSEQ multiplex PCR, while TCRdb's copy carries only in-frame clones and drops some. That table gives V, J and clone size, and the DNA gave D and trimming. In the table there are roughly 60,000 clones, approximately 75% of which are singletons. V gave up 5 bases and J gave up 3 bases; unmatched junction bases: 7. The germline gives CDR1 SGHTA, CDR2 FQGNSA. CDR3 length equals 15 residues.

The sequence was collected from a man older than 75 with acute or convalescent COVID-19. The sample taken for sequencing was peripheral blood. The rearrangement links TRBV7-2 to TRBJ2-7, with 10 bases lining up with TRBD1. CDR3 protein: CASSRRGQGSYEQYF. CDR3 nucleotides: TGTGCCAGCAGCCGCAGGGGACAGGGGAGCTACGAGCAGTACTTC.